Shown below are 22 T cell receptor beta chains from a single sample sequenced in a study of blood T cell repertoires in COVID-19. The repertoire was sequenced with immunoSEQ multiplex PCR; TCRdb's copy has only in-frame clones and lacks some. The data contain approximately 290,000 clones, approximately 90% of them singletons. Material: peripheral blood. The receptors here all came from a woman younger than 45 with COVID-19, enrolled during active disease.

The CDR3 DNA follows: TGTGCCAGCAGCAGGGACAGGGGACAGCCCCAGCATTTT. It is translated as CASSRDRGQPQHF. This chain connects TRBV12-3 or TRBV12-4 to TRBJ1-5, with 10 bases that match TRBD1. This CDR3 spans 13 amino acids. Germline trimming cut 6 bases from V and 7 bases from J; bases unmatched to any gene: 3.

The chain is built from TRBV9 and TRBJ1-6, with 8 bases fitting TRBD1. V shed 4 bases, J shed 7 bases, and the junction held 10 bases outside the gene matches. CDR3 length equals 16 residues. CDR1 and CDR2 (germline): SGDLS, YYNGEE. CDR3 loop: CASSPSPGGANSPLHF. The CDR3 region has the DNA TGTGCCAGCAGCCCTAGCCCAGGGGGCGCGAATTCACCCCTCCACTTT. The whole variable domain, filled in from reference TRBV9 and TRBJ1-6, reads DSGVTQTPKHLITATGQRVTLRCSPRSGDLSVYWYQQSLDQGLQFLIQYYNGEERAKGNILERFSAQQFPDLHSELNLSSLELGDSALYFCASSPSPGGANSPLHFGNGTRLTVT.

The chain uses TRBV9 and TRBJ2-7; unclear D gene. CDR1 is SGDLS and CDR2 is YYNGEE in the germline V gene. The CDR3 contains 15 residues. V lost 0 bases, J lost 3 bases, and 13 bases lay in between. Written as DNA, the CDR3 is TGTGCCAGCAGCGTAGGTAATAGCCGACTCTACGAGCAGTACTTC. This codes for CASSVGNSRLYEQYF.

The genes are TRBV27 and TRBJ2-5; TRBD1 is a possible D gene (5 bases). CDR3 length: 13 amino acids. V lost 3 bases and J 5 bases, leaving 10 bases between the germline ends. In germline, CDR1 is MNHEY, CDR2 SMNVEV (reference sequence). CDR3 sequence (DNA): TGTGCCAGCAGTTTCGCAAACAGGGAGACCCAGTACTTC. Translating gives CASSFANRETQYF.

The chain's CDR3 is CASSPLQGWSYEQYF. The DNA for the CDR3 is TGCGCCAGCAGCCCACTACAGGGATGGTCCTACGAGCAGTACTTC. The rearrangement joins TRBV5-1 to TRBJ2-7; possible D gene TRBD1, 6 bases. Germline V gene sequence: CDR1 SGHRS, CDR2 YFSETQ. The CDR3 extends over 15 amino acids. Trimming took off 4 bases at V and 1 base at J, with 15 bases between the two ends.

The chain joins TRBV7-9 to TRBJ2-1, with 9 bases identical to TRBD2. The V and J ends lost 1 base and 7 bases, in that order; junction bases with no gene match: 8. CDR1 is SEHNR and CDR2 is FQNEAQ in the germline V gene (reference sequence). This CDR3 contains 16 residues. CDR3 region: CASSLEGGRARNEQFF. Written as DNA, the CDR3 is TGTGCCAGCAGCTTAGAAGGCGGGAGGGCTCGAAATGAGCAGTTCTTC.

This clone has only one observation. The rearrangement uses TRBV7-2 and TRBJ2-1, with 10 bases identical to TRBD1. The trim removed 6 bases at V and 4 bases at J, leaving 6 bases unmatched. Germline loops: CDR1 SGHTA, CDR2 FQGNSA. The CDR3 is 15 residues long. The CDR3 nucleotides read TGTGCCAGCAGTACTAGGACAGGGGGATACAATGAGCAGTTCTTC. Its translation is CASSTRTGGYNEQFF.

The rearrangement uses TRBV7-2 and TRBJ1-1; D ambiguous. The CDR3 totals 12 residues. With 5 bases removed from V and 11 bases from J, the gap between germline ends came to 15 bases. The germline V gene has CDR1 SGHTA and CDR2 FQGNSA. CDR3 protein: CASSRVGLGAFF. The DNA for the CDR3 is TGTGCCAGCAGCCGAGTTGGGCTTGGGGCTTTCTTT. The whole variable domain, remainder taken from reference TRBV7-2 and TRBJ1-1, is GAGVSQSPSNKVTEKGKDVELRCDPISGHTALYWYRQSLGQGLEFLIYFQGNSAPDKSGLPSDRFSAERTGGSVSTLTIQRTQQEDSAVYLCASSRVGLGAFFGQGTRLTVV.

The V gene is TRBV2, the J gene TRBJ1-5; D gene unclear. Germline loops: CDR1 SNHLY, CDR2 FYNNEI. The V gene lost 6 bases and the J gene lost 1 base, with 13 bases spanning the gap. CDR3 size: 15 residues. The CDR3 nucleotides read TGTGCCAGCAGGACCTCTACGGGGAGCAATCAGCCCCAGCATTTT. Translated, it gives CASRTSTGSNQPQHF.

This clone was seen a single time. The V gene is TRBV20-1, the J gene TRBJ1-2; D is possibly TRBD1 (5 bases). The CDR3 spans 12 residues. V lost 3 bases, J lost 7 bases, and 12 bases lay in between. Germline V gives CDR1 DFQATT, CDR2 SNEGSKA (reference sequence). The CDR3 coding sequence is TGCAGTGCTAGTCAAGGGGCAGGTGGCTACACCTTC. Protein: CSASQGAGGYTF.

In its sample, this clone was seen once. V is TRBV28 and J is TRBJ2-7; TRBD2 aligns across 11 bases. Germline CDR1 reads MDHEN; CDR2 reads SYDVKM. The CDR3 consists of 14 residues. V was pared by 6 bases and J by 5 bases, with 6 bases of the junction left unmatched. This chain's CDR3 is CASRRLAGTHEQYF. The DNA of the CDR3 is TGTGCCAGCAGACGACTAGCGGGAACCCACGAGCAGTACTTC.

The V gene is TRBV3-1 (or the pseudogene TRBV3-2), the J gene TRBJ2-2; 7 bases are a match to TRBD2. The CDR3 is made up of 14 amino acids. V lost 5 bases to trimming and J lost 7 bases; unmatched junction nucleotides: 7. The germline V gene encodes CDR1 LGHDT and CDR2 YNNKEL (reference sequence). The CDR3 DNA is TGTGCCAGCAGCGGGGGAGGGCCGAACGGGGAGCTGTTTTTT. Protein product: CASSGGGPNGELFF.

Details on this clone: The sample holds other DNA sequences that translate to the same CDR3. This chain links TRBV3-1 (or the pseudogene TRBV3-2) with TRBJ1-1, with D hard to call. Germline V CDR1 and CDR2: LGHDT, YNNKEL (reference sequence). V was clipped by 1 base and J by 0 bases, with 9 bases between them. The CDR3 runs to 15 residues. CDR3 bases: TGTGCCAGCAGCCAAGTAGGCAGGTTGAACACTGAAGCTTTCTTT. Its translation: CASSQVGRLNTEAFF.

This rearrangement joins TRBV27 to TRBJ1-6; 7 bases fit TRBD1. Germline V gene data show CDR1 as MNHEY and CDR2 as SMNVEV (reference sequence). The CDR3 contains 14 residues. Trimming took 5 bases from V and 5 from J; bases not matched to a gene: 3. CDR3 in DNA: TGTGCCAGCAGTCCCGGGACAGATAATTCACCCCTCCACTTT. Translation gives CASSPGTDNSPLHF.

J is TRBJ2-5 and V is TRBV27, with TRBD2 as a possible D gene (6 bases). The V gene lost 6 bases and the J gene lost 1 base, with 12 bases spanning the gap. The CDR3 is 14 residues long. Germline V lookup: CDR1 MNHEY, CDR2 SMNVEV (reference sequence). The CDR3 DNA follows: TGTGCCAGCAGCCTATCGGGGGTCCAAGAGACCCAGTACTTC. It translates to CASSLSGVQETQYF.

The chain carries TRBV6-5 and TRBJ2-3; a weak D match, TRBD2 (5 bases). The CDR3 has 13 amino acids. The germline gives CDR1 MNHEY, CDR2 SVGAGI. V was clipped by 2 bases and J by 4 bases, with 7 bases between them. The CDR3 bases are TGTGCCAGCAGTTACGACGGGGCAGATACGCAGTATTTT. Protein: CASSYDGADTQYF.

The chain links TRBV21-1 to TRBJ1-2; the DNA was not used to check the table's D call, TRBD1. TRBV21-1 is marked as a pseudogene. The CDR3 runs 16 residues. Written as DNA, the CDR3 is TGTGCCAGCAGCAAATGGGACAGGGGGGGAAGGTATGGCTACACCTTC. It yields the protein CASSKWDRGGRYGYTF.

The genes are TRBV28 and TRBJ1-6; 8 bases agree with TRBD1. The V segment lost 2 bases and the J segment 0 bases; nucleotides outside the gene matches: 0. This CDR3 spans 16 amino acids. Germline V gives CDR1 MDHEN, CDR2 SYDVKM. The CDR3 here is CASSLDRGSYNSPLHF. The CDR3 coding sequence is TGTGCCAGCAGTTTAGACAGGGGCTCCTATAATTCACCCCTCCACTTT. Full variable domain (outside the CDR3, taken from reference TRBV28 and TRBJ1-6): DVKVTQSSRYLVKRTGEKVFLECVQDMDHENMFWYRQDPGLGLRLIYFSYDVKMKEKGDIPEGYSVSREKKERFSLILESASTNQTSMYLCASSLDRGSYNSPLHFGNGTRLTVT.

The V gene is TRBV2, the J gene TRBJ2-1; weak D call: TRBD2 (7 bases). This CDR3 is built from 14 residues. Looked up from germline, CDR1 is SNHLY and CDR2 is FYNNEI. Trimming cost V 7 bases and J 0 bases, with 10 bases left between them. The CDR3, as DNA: TGTGCCAGCAAGGGAGGGGGCTCCTACAATGAGCAGTTCTTC. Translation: CASKGGGSYNEQFF.

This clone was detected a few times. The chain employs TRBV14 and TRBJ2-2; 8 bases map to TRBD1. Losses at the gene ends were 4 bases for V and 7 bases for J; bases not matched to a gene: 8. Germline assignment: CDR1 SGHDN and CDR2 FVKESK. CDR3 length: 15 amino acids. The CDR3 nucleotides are TGTGCCAGCAGCCCTTGGACAGGGATGAGCGGGGAGCTGTTTTTT. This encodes CASSPWTGMSGELFF.

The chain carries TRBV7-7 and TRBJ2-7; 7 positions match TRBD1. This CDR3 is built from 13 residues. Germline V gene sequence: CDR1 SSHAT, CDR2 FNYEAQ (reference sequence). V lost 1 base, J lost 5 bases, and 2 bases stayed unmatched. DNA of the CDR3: TGTGCCAGCAGCTTAGGACAGGGAAACGAGCAGTACTTC. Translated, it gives CASSLGQGNEQYF.

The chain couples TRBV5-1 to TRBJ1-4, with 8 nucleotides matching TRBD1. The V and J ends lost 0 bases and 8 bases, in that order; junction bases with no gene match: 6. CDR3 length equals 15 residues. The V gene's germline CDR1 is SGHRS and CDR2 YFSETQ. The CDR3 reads CASSLATGVWEKLFF. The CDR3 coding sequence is TGCGCCAGCAGCTTGGCGACAGGGGTTTGGGAAAAACTGTTTTTT.